The subject of this entry is one TCR beta chain. Its target is not known. The data stem from a study of T cell responses to AZD1222 COVID-19 vaccine. Study summary: The study pooled second doses at about 4 or about 12 weeks. Notes on the study in general: Recipients of AZD1222 seropositive at baseline numbered only 5 or 6. Of spike-specific TCRs, nearly half reportedly target regions left unmutated in variants. Donor demographics were predominantly white British with a female majority; clonal diversity may be underestimated.

Germline assignment: CDR1 SGHNT and CDR2 YYREEE (reference sequence). The CDR3 runs 12 residues. V was cut by 8 bases and J by 3 bases, with 11 bases left in between. Clones were read by immunoSEQ multiplex PCR, and TCRdb kept only the in-frame ones, dropping some. This sample has 140,000 to 150,000 clones, with more than 85% found just once. The V call is TRBV5-4, the J call TRBJ1-1; D unclear. This receptor was taken from an adult in good health. This specimen consisted of peripheral blood, obtained on day 0 of AZD1222 vaccination. The CDR3, as DNA: TGTGCCAGTGGCCGGGAGTACACTGAAGCTTTCTTT. Translation gives CASGREYTEAFF.